The 12 T cell receptor beta chains below were found in one sample sequenced in a study of T-cell reconstitution after alpha-beta-depleted transplantation in children. The TCRbeta library incorporated unique molecular identifiers. TCRdb itself ran the PCR reads through MiXCR, one entry per CDR3 protein. Counted here are hundreds of thousands of distinct CDR3 sequences, roughly 9.1% occurring once; the ten biggest clones make up around 7.6%. Sequences were derived from PBMCs, sampled before TCRalphabeta/CD19-depleted stem cell transplant. Source of these receptors: a boy younger than two with acute myeloid leukemia, due to receive a stem cell transplant.

At least ten counts were recorded for this clonotype. This rearrangement joins TRBV7-9 to TRBJ1-1, with TRBD1 as a possible D gene (6 bases). This CDR3 contains 16 residues. Germline V gives CDR1 SEHNR, CDR2 FQNEAQ (reference sequence). The V end lost 1 base, the J end lost 7 bases, and 19 bases lay between the germline ends. The CDR3 nucleotides read TGTGCCAGCAGCTTAGGTGTCGGGGGGCCGAATGGTGAAGCTTTCTTT. This gives the protein CASSLGVGGPNGEAFF.

This clonotype was seen at least ten times. The chain joins TRBV11-1 to TRBJ2-3; 10 bases match TRBD1. Per the germline V gene, CDR1 is SGHAT and CDR2 is FQDESV (reference sequence). After removal of 1 base from V and 7 bases from J, the junction contained 17 bases not matched to a gene. This CDR3 comprises 19 residues. The CDR3 spells CASSLELEFWTGGRYTQYF. CDR3 in DNA: TGTGCCAGCAGCTTAGAATTAGAATTTTGGACAGGGGGAAGATATACGCAGTATTTT.

In its sample, this clonotype was seen a few times. The V and J genes are TRBV20-1 and TRBJ2-4, with D perhaps matching TRBD1 (7 bases). Trimming removed 6 bases at V and 2 bases at J, with 14 bases between. This CDR3 has 14 amino acids. Germline-derived CDR1 and CDR2 are DFQATT and SNEGSKA (reference sequence). CDR3 in DNA: TGCAGTGCGGGGGGACAGAACCCCAAAAACATTCAGTACTTC. Translating it yields CSAGGQNPKNIQYF.

This clonotype was recorded at least ten times. The CDR3 DNA reads as TGTGCCAGCACTACCAGTATCGCGGGACCCTGGAACGGTGAGCAGTTCTTC. It codes for CASTTSIAGPWNGEQFF. V is TRBV7-8 and J is TRBJ2-1, with TRBD2 as a possible D gene (6 bases). The CDR3 extends over 17 amino acids. V dropped 7 bases and J dropped 9 bases, with 28 bases sitting between them. The germline V gene has CDR1 SGHVS and CDR2 FQNEAQ.

This clonotype showed up just a few times. V gene TRBV9 combines with J gene TRBJ2-7, with 8 bases aligning to TRBD1. J lost 5 bases, V lost 2 bases, and 6 bases had no gene match. This CDR3 is built from 14 residues. Germline assignment: CDR1 SGDLS and CDR2 YYNGEE. DNA of the CDR3: TGTGCCAGCAGCGTTACAGGGGGTTCGCACGAGCAGTACTTC. Protein sequence: CASSVTGGSHEQYF.

This clonotype was counted many times. The chain employs TRBV5-5 and TRBJ2-3; perhaps D is TRBD1 or TRBD2 (5 bases each). The germline V gene encodes CDR1 SGHKS and CDR2 YYEKEE (reference sequence). V was clipped by 3 bases and J by 2 bases, with 7 bases between them. This CDR3 comprises 13 residues. CDR3 region: CASSWGITDTQYF. The CDR3, as DNA: TGTGCCAGCAGCTGGGGGATCACAGATACGCAGTATTTT.

This clonotype was counted many times. The chain has TRBV28 and TRBJ2-4; D might be TRBD1 or TRBD2, each matching 5 bases. This CDR3 spans 12 amino acids. V was pared by 8 bases and J by 5 bases, with 10 bases between. Germline values: CDR1 MDHEN, CDR2 SYDVKM. The CDR3 is CASYGAENIQYF. CDR3 nucleotide sequence: TGTGCCAGCTACGGGGCGGAAAACATTCAGTACTTC.

Many counts were recorded for this clonotype. The chain links TRBV28 to TRBJ1-1; D is perhaps TRBD1 (6 bases). V lost 4 bases, J lost 3 bases, and 12 bases lay in between. Germline V gene sequence: CDR1 MDHEN, CDR2 SYDVKM. This CDR3 is built from 14 residues. CDR3 DNA sequence: TGTGCCAGCAGTTACCCCGGACAGTACACTGAAGCTTTCTTT. Translation: CASSYPGQYTEAFF.

This clonotype was recorded many times. The chain combines TRBV7-2 with TRBJ2-3, with 8 bases matching TRBD2. This CDR3 spans 16 amino acids. The germline V gene has CDR1 SGHTA and CDR2 FQGNSA. V lost 0 bases and J lost 1; bases outside the gene matches: 3. The CDR3 loop reads CASSLAELAGTDTQYF. The CDR3 DNA reads TGTGCCAGCAGCTTAGCCGAACTAGCGGGCACAGATACGCAGTATTTT.

This clonotype was counted ten times or more. The chain has TRBV25-1 and TRBJ2-1, with D perhaps matching TRBD2 (7 bases). With 7 bases removed from V and 6 bases from J, the gap between germline ends came to 16 bases. Germline-derived CDR1 and CDR2 are MGHDK and SYGVNS. The CDR3 contains 14 residues. The CDR3 nucleotides read TGTGCCAGCACTGAGGCGGGGGCCCGCAATGAGCAGTTCTTC. Translating gives CASTEAGARNEQFF.

This clonotype was found a few times. The V gene is TRBV7-9, the J gene TRBJ1-2, with 10 bases that match TRBD1. This CDR3 comprises 15 residues. Germline V gene lookup returns CDR1 SEHNR and CDR2 FQNEAQ (reference sequence). Trimming took 1 base from V and 3 from J; bases not matched to a gene: 2. CDR3 sequence: CASSLGGTGDYGYTF. As DNA, the CDR3 is TGTGCCAGCAGCTTAGGCGGGACAGGGGACTATGGCTACACCTTC. Full variable domain (missing parts from reference TRBV7-9 and TRBJ1-2): DTGVSQNPRHKITKRGQNVTFRCDPISEHNRLYWYRQTLGQGPEFLTYFQNEAQLEKSRLLSDRFSAERPKGSFSTLEIQRTEQGDSAMYLCASSLGGTGDYGYTFGSGTRLTVV.

This clonotype was counted a few times. A much larger clone sits a single nucleotide away, making a read error possible. CDR3 amino acids: CASSLTYYNEQFF. The CDR3 coding sequence is TGTGCCAGCAGCTTAACCTATTACAATGAGCAGTTCTTC. This chain uses TRBV7-9 with TRBJ2-1; D gene ambiguous. V was pared by 2 bases and J by 4 bases, with 6 bases between. The germline V gene has CDR1 SEHNR and CDR2 FQNEAQ (reference sequence). The CDR3 has 13 amino acids.